A selection of T cell receptor beta chains follows, all from one sample in a study of T cell responses to AZD1222 COVID-19 vaccine. Some clones are missing from TCRdb's copy, which holds only in-frame ones; the method was immunoSEQ multiplex PCR. The sample yields some 150,000 clones, approximately 90% seen once. Sequencing used peripheral blood, obtained 28 days after the second AZD1222 dose. These receptors originate from an adult who received the AZD1222 COVID-19 vaccine. Each CDR3 is given with its conserved first and last residue. Each record gives: V gene, clone size, CDR3 protein. Clone size, where shown, is once, few, many, or a class for clones that have expanded.

>TRBV19|-
CASSMYRSNTGELFF
>TRBV7-9|-
CASSLAEAYEQYF
>TRBV19|once
CASSTGVKGYTF
>TRBV5-1|-
CASSPGTASGNTIYF
>TRBV7-7|-
CASSLGTGGSDTQYF
>TRBV19|-
CASRGTGRTYEQYF
>TRBV15|-
CATSRDLGTDTQYF
>TRBV9|-
CASSERTGRTGNTIYF
>TRBV11-3|-
CASSHSLEGGNQPQHF
>TRBV18|once
CASSPTGVAGGEQYF
>TRBV27|-
CASSLGASSYEQYF
>TRBV25-1|-
CASSDGDGYTF
>TRBV11-2|once
CASKDRDRELDGELFF
>TRBV5-6|-
CASSLEAGGDINQPQHF
>TRBV23-1|-
CASPGSPSYEQYF
>TRBV25-1|-
CASTASRGFNYGYTF
>TRBV4-1|few
CASSQLAGQGTGQYF
>TRBV5-6|-
CASMTGSTAGKTQYF
>TRBV2|-
CASSELNYEQYF
>TRBV19|-
CASSILGGNYGYTF
>TRBV5-1|-
CASSTHTDSYEQYF
>TRBV4-1|-
CASSQDGAGGGNEQFF
>TRBV24-1|-
CATSDLGVMNTEAFF
>TRBV14|-
CASSPDYKAEQFF
>TRBV5-4|-
CASSLVPYSPLHF
>TRBV20-1|-
CSASTGMAYSNQPQHF
>TRBV7-9|-
CASSHRRGAGYTF
>TRBV25-1|-
CASSGAPPFAAFF
>TRBV7-6|-
CASSLDQQRPHNEQFF